The rows below give T cell receptor beta chains drawn from one sample of a study of blood T cells in healthy people across ages. Using its own MiXCR run on the 5' RACE reads, TCRdb lists one record per CDR3 protein. Counted here are 800,000 to 950,000 distinct CDR3 sequences, about 48% occurring once; the ten biggest clones make up around 15%. The sequencing sample was made of blood. These receptors originate from a young man in good health. The CDR3 runs from the conserved cysteine through the conserved F or W. The D gene is left open where the match is weak. Size is stated for part of the rows, as once, few or many counts, or as a class when the clone is expanded.

J | size | V | D | DNA | CDR3
TRBJ2-3 | few | TRBV4-2 | TRBD2 | TGTGCCAGCAGCCAAGATTTGGCGGGGGGGCCCGCAGATACGCAGTATTTT | CASSQDLAGGPADTQYF
TRBJ2-1 | few | TRBV14 | TRBD2 | TGTGCCAGCAGCCAACTCGGACTAGCAAAAGGCGATGAGCAGTTCTTC | CASSQLGLAKGDEQFF
TRBJ1-2 | few | TRBV4-1 | NA | TGCGCCAGCAGCCAAGAACAACGCTATGGCTACACCTTC | CASSQEQRYGYTF
TRBJ2-2 | few | TRBV13 | NA | TGTGCCAGCAGCCCACAACTTAACACCGGGGAGCTGTTTTTT | CASSPQLNTGELFF
TRBJ1-6 | NA | TRBV27 | NA | TGTGCCAGCAGTGTTGGGACAAGTTCACCCCTCCACTTT | CASSVGTSSPLHF
TRBJ2-1 | NA | TRBV9 | NA | TGTGCCAGCAGCTCTCAACCGGGACCCGCCCTCGGCTCCTACAATGAGCAGTTCTTC | CASSSQPGPALGSYNEQFF
TRBJ1-2 | NA | TRBV27 | NA | TGTGCCAGCAGTTTGAACCCAGGCAGTTATGGCTACACCTTC | CASSLNPGSYGYTF
TRBJ1-1 | NA | TRBV12-3/TRBV12-4 | NA | TGTGCCAGCATCCTCTACCCTGTCCCAGAAGCTTTCTTT | CASILYPVPEAFF
TRBJ2-1 | NA | TRBV5-1 | NA | TGCGCCAGCAGCTTGGGGCCGGGGAAAGAGGAGCAGTTCTTC | CASSLGPGKEEQFF
TRBJ2-3 | NA | TRBV4-1 | NA | TGCGCCAGCAGCCAAGGGGTAAACCCTAGCACAGATACGCAGTATTTT | CASSQGVNPSTDTQYF
TRBJ2-3 | NA | TRBV18 | NA | TGTGCCAGCTCACCAACCCAGTCCCCCGATACGCAGTATTTT | CASSPTQSPDTQYF
TRBJ1-6 | few | TRBV11-1 | NA | TGTGCCAGCAGAAATCGCGGAGGGAATTCACCCCTCCACTTT | CASRNRGGNSPLHF
TRBJ2-3 | few | TRBV18 | TRBD2 | TGTGCCAGCTCATCGCGACTAGCGGGGGCTTCTAGCACAGATACGCAGTATTTT | CASSSRLAGASSTDTQYF
TRBJ1-2 | NA | TRBV6-5 | NA | TGTGCCAGCAGAACAGGAAGCCGTAACTATGGCTACACCTTC | CASRTGSRNYGYTF
TRBJ2-1 | few | TRBV7-9 | NA | TGTGCCAGCATCCGGACATCGAATGAGCAGTTCTTC | CASIRTSNEQFF
TRBJ2-5 | NA | TRBV9 | NA | TGTGCCAGCAGCGTAGCGGAGACAGCCATTCAAGAGACCCAGTACTTC | CASSVAETAIQETQYF
TRBJ1-1 | NA | TRBV14 | NA | TGTGTCAGCAGCTACGACCAGAGGGGCACTGAAGCTTTCTTT | CVSSYDQRGTEAFF
TRBJ1-5 | few | TRBV4-3 | TRBD1 | TGCGCCAGCAGCCAAGATCTGGACCGGGGACAGACCAATCAGCCCCAGCATTTT | CASSQDLDRGQTNQPQHF
TRBJ2-7 | few | TRBV6-5 | TRBD2 | TGTGCCAGCAGTCGGGGGGGCCAGGTCGAGCAGTACTTC | CASSRGGQVEQYF
TRBJ2-7 | few | TRBV10-3 | NA | TGTGCCATCGCAGAGACCTACGAGCAGTACTTC | CAIAETYEQYF
TRBJ2-1 | NA | TRBV12-3/TRBV12-4 | NA | TGTGCCAGCAGCCCCGAGACAGGGAGGAATGAGCAGTTCTTC | CASSPETGRNEQFF
TRBJ2-3 | few | TRBV7-8 | NA | TGTGCCAGCAGCTTACAGGAATACACAGATACGCAGTATTTT | CASSLQEYTDTQYF
TRBJ1-1 | NA | TRBV29-1 | NA | TGCAGCGTTGAAAAAGGCGGGGCTGAGGCTTTCTTT | CSVEKGGAEAFF
TRBJ1-2 | NA | TRBV7-2 | TRBD1 | TGTGCCAGCAGCTTGGCCGGGACAGGGGAAGGCTATGGCTACACCTTC | CASSLAGTGEGYGYTF
TRBJ1-5 | NA | TRBV7-2 | NA | TGTGCCAGCAGCCGCGCCGGGGCCGGTCAGCCCCAGCATTTT | CASSRAGAGQPQHF
TRBJ1-2 | NA | TRBV29-1 | TRBD1 | TGCAGCGGGGACAGGATGGATGGCTACACCTTC | CSGDRMDGYTF
TRBJ2-3 | many | TRBV13 | TRBD1 | TGTGCCAGCAGCCTGCAATTGGGGACAGGGGTAGATACGCAGTATTTT | CASSLQLGTGVDTQYF
TRBJ2-1 | NA | TRBV6-2/TRBV6-3 | TRBD2 | TGTGCCAGCAGTTACAGTCCCGATAGGGCGGGAGCAACCTACAATGAGCAGTTCTTC | CASSYSPDRAGATYNEQFF
TRBJ2-1 | NA | TRBV4-3 | NA | TGCGCCAGCAGCCAAGATCGTGGGAGCTCCTACAATGAGCAGTTCTTC | CASSQDRGSSYNEQFF
TRBJ1-1 | NA | TRBV19 | NA | TGTGCCACCTCGACAGGCGCGAGAGGCACTGAAGCTTTCTTT | CATSTGARGTEAFF
TRBJ1-2 | NA | TRBV4-3 | NA | TGCGCCAGCAGCCAAGATTCGGGTGATGGCTACACCTTC | CASSQDSGDGYTF
TRBJ1-2 | NA | TRBV12-3/TRBV12-4 | NA | TGTGCCAGCAGTTTAGGGTTCGCACAGGGACATGGCTACACCTTC | CASSLGFAQGHGYTF
TRBJ2-1 | NA | TRBV7-2 | NA | TGTGCCAGCAGGCCGGGCAGCTCCTACAATGAGCAGTTCTTC | CASRPGSSYNEQFF
TRBJ2-5 | NA | TRBV6-1 | NA | TGTGCCAGCAGTGAAGGGGTTCGATCCTCGGGGGAGACCCAGTACTTC | CASSEGVRSSGETQYF
TRBJ1-6 | NA | TRBV27 | TRBD1 | TGTGCCAGCTCAGTGGGACAGAACAATTCACCCCTCCACTTT | CASSVGQNNSPLHF
TRBJ1-2 | NA | TRBV10-3 | NA | TGTGCCATCACAACGGGCTATGGCTACACCTTC | CAITTGYGYTF
TRBJ2-7 | NA | TRBV3-1 | NA | TGTGCCAGCACTCAGAGAGGGATTCACTACGAGCAGTACTTC | CASTQRGIHYEQYF
TRBJ2-2 | NA | TRBV2 | TRBD2 | TGTGCCAGCAGTGAAACTAGCGGGGGACGCGGGGAGCTGTTTTTT | CASSETSGGRGELFF
TRBJ2-3 | once | TRBV5-1 | TRBD2 | TGCGCCAGCAGCTTGGATTCAGCGGGGGGGACTAGCACAGATACGCAGTATTTT | CASSLDSAGGTSTDTQYF
TRBJ1-2 | NA | TRBV27 | NA | TGTGCCTGCGCACTGCGGGAGGGCTATGGCTACACCTTC | CACALREGYGYTF
TRBJ1-5 | few | TRBV29-1 | NA | TGCAGCGTCGGAGCGTATGGTCAGCCCCAGCATTTT | CSVGAYGQPQHF
TRBJ2-4 | NA | TRBV9 | NA | TGTGCCAGCAGCGTAGGTGGGGCGGGAGCCAAAAACATTCAGTACTTC | CASSVGGAGAKNIQYF
TRBJ1-2 | NA | TRBV4-3 | NA | TGCGCCAGCAGCCAAGATACGACACGTTATGGCTACACCTTC | CASSQDTTRYGYTF
TRBJ2-1 | few | TRBV27 | TRBD2 | TGTGCCAGCAGTTGGAGCGGGGGGGCGGTCAATGAGCAGTTCTTC | CASSWSGGAVNEQFF
TRBJ2-1 | NA | TRBV2 | TRBD2 | TGTGCCAGCAGTGTGCCGGGACGGATGGCGAGGCTAGCGGGGGCTTACAATGAGCAGTTCTTC | CASSVPGRMARLAGAYNEQFF
TRBJ2-2 | NA | TRBV7-8 | NA | TGTGCCAGCAGCTCCCTGGCAGAGCTGTTTTTT | CASSSLAELFF
TRBJ2-3 | NA | TRBV5-1 | TRBD2 | TGCGCCAGCGGTACCGGGACTAGCGGCACAGATACGCAGTATTTT | CASGTGTSGTDTQYF
TRBJ2-3 | few | TRBV10-3 | TRBD2 | TGTGCCATCAGTCTGATCCCGGGGGGAGATACGCAGTATTTT | CAISLIPGGDTQYF
TRBJ2-1 | NA | TRBV7-9 | TRBD1 | TGTGCCAGCAGCTTAGGACAGGGGGCCCTAATTGAGCAGTTCTTC | CASSLGQGALIEQFF